Ten or more counts support the clone carrying this TCR beta chain. A CD45RA-negative memory subset and a CD45RA+ naive subset were separated from the CD4+ cells. Trimming removed 0 bases at V and 0 bases at J, with 12 bases between. The CDR3 covers 16 residues. Germline-derived CDR1 and CDR2 are MNHEY and SVGAGI. The source of the sample is a study of shared clonotypes between healthy human individuals. Here immunoSEQ multiplex PCR was the method, and the copy in TCRdb shows in-frame clones only, minus some. Of hundreds of thousands of clones listed, approximately 73% were seen once; the top ten hold 1.5% to 2%.

V and J are TRBV6-5 and TRBJ2-7; D is unresolved. What was sequenced was memory CD4+ T cells sorted from blood. Subset of the sample: CD45RA-negative fraction. The TCR comes from a woman in her twenties or thirties in good health. The CDR3 sequence is CASSYSLAESSYEQYF. The CDR3 nucleotides are TGTGCCAGCAGTTACTCGTTAGCCGAGAGCTCCTACGAGCAGTACTTC.